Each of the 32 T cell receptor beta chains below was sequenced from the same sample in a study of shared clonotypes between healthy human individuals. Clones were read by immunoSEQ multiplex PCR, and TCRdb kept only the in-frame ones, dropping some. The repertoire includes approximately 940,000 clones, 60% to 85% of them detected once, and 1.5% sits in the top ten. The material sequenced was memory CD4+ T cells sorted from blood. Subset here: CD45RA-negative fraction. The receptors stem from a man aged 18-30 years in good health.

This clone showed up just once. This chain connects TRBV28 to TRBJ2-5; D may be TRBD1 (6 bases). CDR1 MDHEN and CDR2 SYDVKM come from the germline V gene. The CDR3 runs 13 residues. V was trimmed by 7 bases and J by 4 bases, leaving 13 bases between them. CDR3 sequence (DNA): TGTGCCAGCAAGGCAGTGGACAGAGAGACCCAGTACTTC. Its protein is CASKAVDRETQYF.

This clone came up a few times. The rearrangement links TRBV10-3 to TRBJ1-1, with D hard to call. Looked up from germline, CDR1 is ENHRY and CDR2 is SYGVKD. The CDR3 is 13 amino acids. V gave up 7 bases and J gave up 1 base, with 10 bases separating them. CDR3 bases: TGTGCCATCAAAAGCGACCCGAACACTGAAGCTTTCTTT. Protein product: CAIKSDPNTEAFF.

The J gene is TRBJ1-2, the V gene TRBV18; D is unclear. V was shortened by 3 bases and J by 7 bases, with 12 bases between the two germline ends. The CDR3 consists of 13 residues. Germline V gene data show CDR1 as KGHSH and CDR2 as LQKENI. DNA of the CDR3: TGTGCCAGCTCACCGAATGTAGAGGGTGGCTACACCTTC. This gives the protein CASSPNVEGGYTF.

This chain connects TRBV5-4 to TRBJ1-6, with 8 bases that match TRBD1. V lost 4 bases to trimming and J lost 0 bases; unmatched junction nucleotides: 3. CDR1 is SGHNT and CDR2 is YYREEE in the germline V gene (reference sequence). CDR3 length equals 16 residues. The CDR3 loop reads CASSVTGVSYNSPLHF. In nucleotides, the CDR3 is TGTGCCAGCAGCGTGACAGGGGTCTCCTATAATTCACCCCTCCACTTT.

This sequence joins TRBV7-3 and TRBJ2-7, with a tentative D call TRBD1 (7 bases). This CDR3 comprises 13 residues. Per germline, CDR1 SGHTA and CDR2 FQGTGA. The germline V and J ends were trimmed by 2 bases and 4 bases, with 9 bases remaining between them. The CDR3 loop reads CASSLQGGYEQYF. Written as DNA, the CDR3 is TGTGCCAGCAGCTTACAGGGGGGATACGAGCAGTACTTC.

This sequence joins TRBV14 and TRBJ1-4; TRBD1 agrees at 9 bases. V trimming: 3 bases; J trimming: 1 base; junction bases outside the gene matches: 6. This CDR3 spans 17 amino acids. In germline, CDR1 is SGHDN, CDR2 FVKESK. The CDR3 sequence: CASSHRTGALTNEKLFF. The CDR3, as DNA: TGTGCCAGCAGCCATCGGACAGGGGCGCTAACTAATGAAAAACTGTTTTTT.

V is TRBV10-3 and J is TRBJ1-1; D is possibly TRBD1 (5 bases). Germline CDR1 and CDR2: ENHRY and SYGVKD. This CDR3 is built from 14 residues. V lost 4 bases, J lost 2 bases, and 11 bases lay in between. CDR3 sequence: CAISAAGFNTEAFF. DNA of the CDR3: TGTGCCATCAGTGCCGCAGGGTTTAACACTGAAGCTTTCTTT.

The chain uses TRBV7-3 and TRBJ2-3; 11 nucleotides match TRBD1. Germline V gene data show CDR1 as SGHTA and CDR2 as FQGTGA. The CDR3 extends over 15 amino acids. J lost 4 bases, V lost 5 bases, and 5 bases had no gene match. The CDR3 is CASSPGTGGSDTQYF. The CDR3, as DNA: TGTGCCAGCAGCCCGGGGACAGGGGGTTCAGATACGCAGTATTTT. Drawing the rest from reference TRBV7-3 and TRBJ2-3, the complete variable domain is GAGVSQTPSNKVTEKGKYVELRCDPISGHTALYWYRQSLGQGPEFLIYFQGTGAADDSGLPNDRFFAVRPEGSVSTLKIQRTERGDSAVYLCASSPGTGGSDTQYFGPGTRLTVL.

The CDR3 protein is CAISGGLAGSYNEQFF. Here the CDR3 DNA reads TGTGCCATCAGTGGGGGACTAGCGGGATCCTACAATGAGCAGTTCTTC. The chain uses TRBV10-3 and TRBJ2-1; 13 bases align to TRBD2. CDR1 is ENHRY, CDR2 SYGVKD, per germline. V was pared by 4 bases and J by 1 base, with 1 base of the junction left unmatched. The CDR3 loop spans 16 amino acids.

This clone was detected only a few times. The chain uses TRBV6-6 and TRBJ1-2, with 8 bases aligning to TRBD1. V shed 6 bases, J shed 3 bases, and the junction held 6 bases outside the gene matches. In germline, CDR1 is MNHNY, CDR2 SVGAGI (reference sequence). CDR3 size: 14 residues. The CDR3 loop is CASSETGVYYGYTF. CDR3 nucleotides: TGTGCCAGCAGCGAGACAGGGGTTTACTATGGCTACACCTTC.

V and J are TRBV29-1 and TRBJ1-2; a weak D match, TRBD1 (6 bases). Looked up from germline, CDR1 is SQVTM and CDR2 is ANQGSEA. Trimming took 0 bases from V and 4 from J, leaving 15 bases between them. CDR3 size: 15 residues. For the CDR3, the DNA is TGCAGCGTTGAAGATTTGGGGGGGCTCGGCTATGGCTACACCTTC. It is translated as CSVEDLGGLGYGYTF. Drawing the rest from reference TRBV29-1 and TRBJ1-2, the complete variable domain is SAVISQKPSRDICQRGTSLTIQCQVDSQVTMMFWYRQQPGQSLTLIATANQGSEATYESGFVIDKFPISRPNLTFSTLTVSNMSPEDSSIYLCSVEDLGGLGYGYTFGSGTRLTVV.

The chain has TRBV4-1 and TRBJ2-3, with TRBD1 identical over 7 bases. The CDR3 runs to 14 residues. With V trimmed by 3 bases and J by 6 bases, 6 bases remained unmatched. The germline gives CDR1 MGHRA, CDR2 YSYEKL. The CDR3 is CASSHFDRADTQYF. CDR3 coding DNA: TGCGCCAGCAGCCACTTTGACAGGGCGGATACGCAGTATTTT.

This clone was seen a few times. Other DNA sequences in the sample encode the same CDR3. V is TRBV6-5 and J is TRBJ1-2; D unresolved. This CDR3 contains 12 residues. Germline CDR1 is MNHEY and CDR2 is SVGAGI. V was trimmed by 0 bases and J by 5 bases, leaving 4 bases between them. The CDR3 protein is CASSYSGYGYTF. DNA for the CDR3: TGTGCCAGCAGTTACTCGGGGTATGGCTACACCTTC.

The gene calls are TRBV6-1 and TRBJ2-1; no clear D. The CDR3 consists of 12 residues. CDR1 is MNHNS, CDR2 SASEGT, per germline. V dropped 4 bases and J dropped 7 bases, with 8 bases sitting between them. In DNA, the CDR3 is TGTGCCAGCAGTGCCAGGTGGAATGAGCAGTTCTTC. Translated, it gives CASSARWNEQFF.

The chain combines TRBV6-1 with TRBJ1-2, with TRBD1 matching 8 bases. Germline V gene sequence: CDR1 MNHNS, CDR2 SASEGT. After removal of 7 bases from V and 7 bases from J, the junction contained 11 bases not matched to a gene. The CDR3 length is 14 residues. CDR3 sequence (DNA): TGTGCCAGCACTATTTCCGGGACAGGTGCTGGCTACACCTTC. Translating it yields CASTISGTGAGYTF.

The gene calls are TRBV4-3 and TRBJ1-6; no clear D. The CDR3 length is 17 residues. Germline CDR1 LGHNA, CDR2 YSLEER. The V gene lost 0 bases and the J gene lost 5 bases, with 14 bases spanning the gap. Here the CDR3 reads CASSQDLRALNNSPLHF. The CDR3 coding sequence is TGCGCCAGCAGCCAAGATCTACGGGCTCTTAATAATTCACCCCTCCACTTT.

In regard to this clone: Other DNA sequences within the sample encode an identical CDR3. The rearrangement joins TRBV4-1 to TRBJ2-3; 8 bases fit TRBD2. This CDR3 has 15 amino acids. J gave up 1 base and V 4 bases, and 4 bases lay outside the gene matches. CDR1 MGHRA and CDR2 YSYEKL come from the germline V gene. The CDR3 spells CASSRSGGGTDTQYF. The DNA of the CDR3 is TGCGCCAGCAGCCGTTCGGGGGGGGGCACAGATACGCAGTATTTT.

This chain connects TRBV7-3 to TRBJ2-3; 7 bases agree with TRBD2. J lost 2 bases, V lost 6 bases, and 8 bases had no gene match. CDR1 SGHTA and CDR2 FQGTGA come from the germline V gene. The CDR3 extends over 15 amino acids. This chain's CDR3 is CASSYAGEYTDTQYF. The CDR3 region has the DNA TGTGCCAGCAGTTATGCGGGGGAGTACACAGATACGCAGTATTTT.

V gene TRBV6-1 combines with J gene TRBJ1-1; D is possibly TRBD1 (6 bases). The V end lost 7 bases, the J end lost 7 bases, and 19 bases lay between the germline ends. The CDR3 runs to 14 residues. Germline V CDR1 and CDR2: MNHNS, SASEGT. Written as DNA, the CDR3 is TGTGCCAGCATTAGGACAGCCCTTAGCGATGAAGCTTTCTTT. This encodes CASIRTALSDEAFF.

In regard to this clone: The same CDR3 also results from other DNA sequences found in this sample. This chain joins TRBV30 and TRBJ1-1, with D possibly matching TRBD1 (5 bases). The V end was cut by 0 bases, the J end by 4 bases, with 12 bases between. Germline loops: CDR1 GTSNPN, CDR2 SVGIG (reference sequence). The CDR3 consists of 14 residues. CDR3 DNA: TGTGCCTGGAGTGTAGGTCCCGGGGGCACTGAAGCTTTCTTT. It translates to CAWSVGPGGTEAFF.

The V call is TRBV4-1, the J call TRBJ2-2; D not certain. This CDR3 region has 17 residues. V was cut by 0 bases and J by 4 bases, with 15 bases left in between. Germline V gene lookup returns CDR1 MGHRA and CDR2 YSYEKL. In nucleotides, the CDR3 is TGCGCCAGCAGCCAAGATATACGGCTTTTAGGCACCGGGGAGCTGTTTTTT. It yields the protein CASSQDIRLLGTGELFF.

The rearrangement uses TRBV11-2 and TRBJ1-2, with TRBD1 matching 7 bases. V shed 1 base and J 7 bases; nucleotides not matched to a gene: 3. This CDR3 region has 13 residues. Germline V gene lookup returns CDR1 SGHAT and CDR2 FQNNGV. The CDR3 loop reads CASSLVQGFGYTF. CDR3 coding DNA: TGTGCCAGCAGCTTAGTACAGGGGTTTGGCTACACCTTC.

The chain's CDR3 is CAWSDRALRGGYTF. CDR3 nucleotide sequence: TGTGCCTGGAGTGACAGGGCCCTGAGGGGGGGCTACACCTTC. This chain links TRBV30 with TRBJ1-2; D may be TRBD1 (6 bases). Trimming removed 1 base at V and 8 bases at J, with 17 bases between. CDR3 size: 14 residues. Per germline, CDR1 GTSNPN and CDR2 SVGIG (reference sequence). The whole variable domain, remainder taken from reference TRBV30 and TRBJ1-2, is SQTIHQWPATLVQPVGSPLSLECTVEGTSNPNLYWYRQAAGRGLQLLFYSVGIGQISSEVPQNLSASRPQDRQFILSSKKLLLSDSGFYLCAWSDRALRGGYTFGSGTRLTVV.

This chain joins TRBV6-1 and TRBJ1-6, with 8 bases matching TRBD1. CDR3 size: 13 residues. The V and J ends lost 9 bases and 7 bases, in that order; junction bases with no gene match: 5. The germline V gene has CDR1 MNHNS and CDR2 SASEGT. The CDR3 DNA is TGTGCCAGTCACGGACAGGGAAATTCACCCCTCCACTTT. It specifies CASHGQGNSPLHF.

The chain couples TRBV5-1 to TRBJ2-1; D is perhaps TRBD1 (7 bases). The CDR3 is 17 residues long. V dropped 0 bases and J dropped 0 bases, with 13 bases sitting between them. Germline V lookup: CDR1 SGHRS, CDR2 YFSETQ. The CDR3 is CASSLEGAGSSYNEQFF. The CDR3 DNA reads TGCGCCAGCAGCTTGGAGGGGGCGGGAAGCTCCTACAATGAGCAGTTCTTC. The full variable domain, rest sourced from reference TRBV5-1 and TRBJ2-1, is KAGVTQTPRYLIKTRGQQVTLSCSPISGHRSVSWYQQTPGQGLQFLFEYFSETQRNKGNFPGRFSGRQFSNSRSEMNVSTLELGDSALYLCASSLEGAGSSYNEQFFGPGTRLTVL.

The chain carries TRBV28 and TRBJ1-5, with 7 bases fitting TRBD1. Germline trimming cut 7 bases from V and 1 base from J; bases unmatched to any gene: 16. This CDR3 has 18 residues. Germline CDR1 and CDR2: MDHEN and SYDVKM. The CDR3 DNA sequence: TGTGCCAGCACCGCCTCGGTCAGGGGGAGTCAAAGCAATCAGCCCCAGCATTTT. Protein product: CASTASVRGSQSNQPQHF.

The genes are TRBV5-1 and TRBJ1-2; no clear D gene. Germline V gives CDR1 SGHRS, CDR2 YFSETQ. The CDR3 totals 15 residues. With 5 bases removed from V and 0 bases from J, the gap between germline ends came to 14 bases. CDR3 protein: CASREGSLANYGYTF. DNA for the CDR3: TGCGCCAGCAGGGAGGGTTCTTTAGCTAACTATGGCTACACCTTC.

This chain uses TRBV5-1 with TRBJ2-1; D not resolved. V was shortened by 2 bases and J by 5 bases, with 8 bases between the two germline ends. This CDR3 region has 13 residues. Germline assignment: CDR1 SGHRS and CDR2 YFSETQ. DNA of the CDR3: TGCGCCAGCAGCTTCCAAACCAACAATGAGCAGTTCTTC. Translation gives CASSFQTNNEQFF.

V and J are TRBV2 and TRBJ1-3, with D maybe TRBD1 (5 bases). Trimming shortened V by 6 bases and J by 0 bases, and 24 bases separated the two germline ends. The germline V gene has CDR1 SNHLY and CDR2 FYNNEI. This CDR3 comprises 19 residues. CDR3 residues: CASSPLLPDSSLSGNTIYF. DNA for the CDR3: TGTGCCAGCAGCCCTCTTCTTCCCGACAGTTCCCTCTCTGGAAACACCATATATTTT.

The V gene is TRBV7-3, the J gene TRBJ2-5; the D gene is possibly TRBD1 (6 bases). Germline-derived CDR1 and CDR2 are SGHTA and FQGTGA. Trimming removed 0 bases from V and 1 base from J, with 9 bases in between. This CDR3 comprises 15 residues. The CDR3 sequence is CASSLTGTLQETQYF. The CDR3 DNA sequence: TGTGCCAGCAGCTTAACCGGGACACTCCAAGAGACCCAGTACTTC.

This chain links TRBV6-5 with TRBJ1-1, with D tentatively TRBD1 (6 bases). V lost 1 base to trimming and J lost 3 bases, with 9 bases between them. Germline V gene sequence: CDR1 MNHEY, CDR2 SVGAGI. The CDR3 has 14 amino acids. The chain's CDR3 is CASSYLQGDTEAFF. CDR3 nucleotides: TGTGCCAGCAGTTACTTACAGGGAGACACTGAAGCTTTCTTT.

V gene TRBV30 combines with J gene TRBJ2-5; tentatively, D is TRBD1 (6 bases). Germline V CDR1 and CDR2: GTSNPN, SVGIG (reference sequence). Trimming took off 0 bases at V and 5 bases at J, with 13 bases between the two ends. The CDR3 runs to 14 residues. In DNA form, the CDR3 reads TGTGCCTGGAGTGTAGACAGGTCGAAGGAGACCCAGTACTTC. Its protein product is CAWSVDRSKETQYF.